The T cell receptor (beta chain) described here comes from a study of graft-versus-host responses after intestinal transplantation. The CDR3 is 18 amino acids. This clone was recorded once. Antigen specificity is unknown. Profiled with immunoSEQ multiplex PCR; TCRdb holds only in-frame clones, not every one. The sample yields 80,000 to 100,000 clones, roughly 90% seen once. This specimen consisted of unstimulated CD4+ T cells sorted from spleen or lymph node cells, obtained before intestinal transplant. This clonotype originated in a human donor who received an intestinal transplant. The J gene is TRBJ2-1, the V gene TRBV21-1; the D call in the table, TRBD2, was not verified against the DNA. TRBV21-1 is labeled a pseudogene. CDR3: CASSPRGRLAPSYNEQFF. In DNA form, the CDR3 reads TGTGCCAGCAGCCCCCGAGGGCGGCTAGCGCCCTCCTACAATGAGCAGTTCTTC.